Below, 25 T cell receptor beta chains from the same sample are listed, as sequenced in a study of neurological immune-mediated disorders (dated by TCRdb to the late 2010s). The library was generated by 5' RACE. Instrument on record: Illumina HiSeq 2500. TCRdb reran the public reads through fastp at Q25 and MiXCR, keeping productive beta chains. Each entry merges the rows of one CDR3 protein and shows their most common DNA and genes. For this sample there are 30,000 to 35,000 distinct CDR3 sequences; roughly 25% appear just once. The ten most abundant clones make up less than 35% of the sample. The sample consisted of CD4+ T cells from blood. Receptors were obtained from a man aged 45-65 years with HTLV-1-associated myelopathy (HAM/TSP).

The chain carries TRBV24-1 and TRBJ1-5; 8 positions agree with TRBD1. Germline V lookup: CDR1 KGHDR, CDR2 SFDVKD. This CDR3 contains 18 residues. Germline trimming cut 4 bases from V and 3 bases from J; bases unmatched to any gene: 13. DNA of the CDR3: TGTGCCACCAGTGAAAGCGCCCGATCGACAGGGGCCAATCAGCCCCAGCATTTT. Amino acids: CATSESARSTGANQPQHF.

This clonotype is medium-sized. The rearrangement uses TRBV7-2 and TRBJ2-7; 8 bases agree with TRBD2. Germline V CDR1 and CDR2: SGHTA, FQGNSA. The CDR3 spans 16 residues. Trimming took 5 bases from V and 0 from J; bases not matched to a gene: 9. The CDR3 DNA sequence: TGTGCCAGCAGCGTATCCTTGAGCGGGGGCTCCTACGAGCAGTACTTC. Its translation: CASSVSLSGGSYEQYF. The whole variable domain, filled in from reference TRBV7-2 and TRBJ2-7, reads GAGVSQSPSNKVTEKGKDVELRCDPISGHTALYWYRQSLGQGLEFLIYFQGNSAPDKSGLPSDRFSAERTGGSVSTLTIQRTQQEDSAVYLCASSVSLSGGSYEQYFGPGTRLTVT.

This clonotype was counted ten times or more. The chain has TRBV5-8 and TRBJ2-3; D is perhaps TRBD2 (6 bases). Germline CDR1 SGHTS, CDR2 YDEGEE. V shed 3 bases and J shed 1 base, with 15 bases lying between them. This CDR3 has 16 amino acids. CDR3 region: CASSSGGVPGTDTQYF. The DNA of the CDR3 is TGTGCCAGCAGCTCGGGCGGGGTCCCCGGCACAGATACGCAGTATTTT. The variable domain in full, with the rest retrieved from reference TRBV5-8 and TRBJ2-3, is EAGVTQSPTHLIKTRGQQATLRCSPISGHTSVYWYQQALGLGLQFLLWYDEGEERNRGNFPPRFSGRQFPNYSSELNVNALELEDSALYLCASSSGGVPGTDTQYFGPGTRLTVL.

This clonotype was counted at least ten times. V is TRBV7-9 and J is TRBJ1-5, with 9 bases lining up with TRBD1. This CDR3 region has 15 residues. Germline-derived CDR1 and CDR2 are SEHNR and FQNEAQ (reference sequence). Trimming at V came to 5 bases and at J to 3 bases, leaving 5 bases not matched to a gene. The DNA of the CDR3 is TGTGCCAGCAGCATGGGACAGGGAAACAATCAGCCCCAGCATTTT. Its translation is CASSMGQGNNQPQHF.

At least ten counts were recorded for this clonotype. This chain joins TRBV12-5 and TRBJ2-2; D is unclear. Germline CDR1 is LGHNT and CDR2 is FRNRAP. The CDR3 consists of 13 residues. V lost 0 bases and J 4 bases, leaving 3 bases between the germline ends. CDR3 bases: TGTGCTAGTGGTTTGGTACCCACCGGGGAGCTGTTTTTT. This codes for CASGLVPTGELFF.

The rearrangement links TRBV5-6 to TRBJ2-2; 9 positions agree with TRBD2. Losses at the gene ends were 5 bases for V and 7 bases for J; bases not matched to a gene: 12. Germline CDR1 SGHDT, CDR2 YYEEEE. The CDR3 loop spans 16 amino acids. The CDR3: CASRRLGGGAYGELFF. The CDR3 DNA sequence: TGTGCCAGCAGGCGTCTCGGCGGGGGGGCTTACGGGGAGCTGTTTTTT.

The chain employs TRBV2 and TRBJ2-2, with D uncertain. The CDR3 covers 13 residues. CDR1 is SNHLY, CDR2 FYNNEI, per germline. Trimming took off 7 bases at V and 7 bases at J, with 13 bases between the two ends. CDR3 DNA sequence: TGTGCCAGCATGGGCCAGTATGGCGGGGAGCTGTTTTTT. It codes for CASMGQYGGELFF.

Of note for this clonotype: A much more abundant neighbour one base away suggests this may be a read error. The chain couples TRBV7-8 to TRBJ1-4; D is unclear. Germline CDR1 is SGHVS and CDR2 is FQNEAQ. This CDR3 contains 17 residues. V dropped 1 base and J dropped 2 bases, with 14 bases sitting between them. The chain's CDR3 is CASSLVGYLRTNEKLFF. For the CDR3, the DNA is TGTGCCAGCAGCTTAGTCGGGTACCTTAGGACTAATGAAAAACTGTTTTTT.

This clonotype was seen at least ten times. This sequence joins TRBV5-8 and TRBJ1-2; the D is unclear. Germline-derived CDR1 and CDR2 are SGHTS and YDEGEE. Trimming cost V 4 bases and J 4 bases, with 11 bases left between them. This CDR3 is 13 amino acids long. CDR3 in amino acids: CASSPGQSYGYTF. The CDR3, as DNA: TGTGCCAGCAGCCCTGGGCAGTCCTATGGCTACACCTTC.

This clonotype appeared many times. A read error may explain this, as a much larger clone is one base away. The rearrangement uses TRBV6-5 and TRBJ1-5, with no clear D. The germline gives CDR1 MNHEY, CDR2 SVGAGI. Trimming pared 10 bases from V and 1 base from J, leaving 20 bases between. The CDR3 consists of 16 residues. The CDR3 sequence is CANSRGSRKSNQPQHF. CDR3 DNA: TGTGCCAACAGCCGAGGGTCTAGAAAAAGCAATCAGCCCCAGCATTTT.

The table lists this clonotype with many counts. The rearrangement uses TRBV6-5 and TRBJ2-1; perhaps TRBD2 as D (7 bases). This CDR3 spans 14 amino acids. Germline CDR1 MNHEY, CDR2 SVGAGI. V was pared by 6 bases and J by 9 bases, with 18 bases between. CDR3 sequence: CASSSIGGGREQFF. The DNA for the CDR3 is TGTGCCAGCAGCTCAATTGGGGGGGGCCGTGAGCAGTTCTTC.

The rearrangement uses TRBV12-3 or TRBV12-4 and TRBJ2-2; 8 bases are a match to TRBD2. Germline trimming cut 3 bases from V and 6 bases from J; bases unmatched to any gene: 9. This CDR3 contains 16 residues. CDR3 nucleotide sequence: TGTGCCAGCAGTTTTGTCGCACTAGCGGTGGCCGGGGAGCTGTTTTTT. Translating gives CASSFVALAVAGELFF.

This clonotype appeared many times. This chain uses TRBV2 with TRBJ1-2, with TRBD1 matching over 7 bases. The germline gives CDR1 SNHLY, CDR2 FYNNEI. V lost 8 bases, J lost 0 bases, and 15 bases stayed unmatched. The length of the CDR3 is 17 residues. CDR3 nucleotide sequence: TGTGCCAGCCTGGGACAGACGTTCATCCTCCCTAACTATGGCTACACCTTC. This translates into CASLGQTFILPNYGYTF.

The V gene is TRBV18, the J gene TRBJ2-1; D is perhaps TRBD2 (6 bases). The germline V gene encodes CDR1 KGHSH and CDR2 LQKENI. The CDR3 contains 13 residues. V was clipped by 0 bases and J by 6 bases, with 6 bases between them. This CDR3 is CASSPPTSNEQFF. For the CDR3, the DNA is TGTGCCAGCTCACCACCGACTAGCAATGAGCAGTTCTTC.

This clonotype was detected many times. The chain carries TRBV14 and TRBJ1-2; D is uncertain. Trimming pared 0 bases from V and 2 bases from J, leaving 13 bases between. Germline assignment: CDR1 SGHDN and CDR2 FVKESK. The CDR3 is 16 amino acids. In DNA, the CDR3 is TGTGCCAGCAGCCAAGATGGACCTACACGCAACTATGGCTACACCTTC. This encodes CASSQDGPTRNYGYTF. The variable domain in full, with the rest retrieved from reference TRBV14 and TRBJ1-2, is EAGVTQFPSHSVIEKGQTVTLRCDPISGHDNLYWYRRVMGKEIKFLLHFVKESKQDESGMPNNRFLAERTGGTYSTLKVQPAELEDSGVYFCASSQDGPTRNYGYTFGSGTRLTVV.

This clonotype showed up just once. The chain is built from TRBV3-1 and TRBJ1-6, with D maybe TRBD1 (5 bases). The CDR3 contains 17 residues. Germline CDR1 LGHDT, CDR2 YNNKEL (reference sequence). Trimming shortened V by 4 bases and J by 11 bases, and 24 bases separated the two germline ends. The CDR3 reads CASSPVQWTWRNTPLHF. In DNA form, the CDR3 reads TGTGCCAGCAGCCCTGTACAATGGACATGGAGAAATACACCCCTCCACTTT.

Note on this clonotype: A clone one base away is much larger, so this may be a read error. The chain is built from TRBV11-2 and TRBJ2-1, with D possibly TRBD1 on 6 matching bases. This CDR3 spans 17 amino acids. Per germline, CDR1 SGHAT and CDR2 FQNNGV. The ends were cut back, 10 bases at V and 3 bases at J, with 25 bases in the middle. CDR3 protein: CATLLMGALSYYNEQFF. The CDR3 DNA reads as TGTGCCACCCTCTTGATGGGGGCTTTGAGCTACTACAATGAGCAGTTCTTC.

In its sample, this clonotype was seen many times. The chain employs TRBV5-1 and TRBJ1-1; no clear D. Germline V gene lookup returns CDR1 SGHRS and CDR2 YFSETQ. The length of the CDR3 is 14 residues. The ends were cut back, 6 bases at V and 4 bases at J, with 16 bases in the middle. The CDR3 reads CASTEEAGVTEAFF. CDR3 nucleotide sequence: TGCGCCAGCACTGAGGAGGCTGGGGTCACTGAAGCTTTCTTT.

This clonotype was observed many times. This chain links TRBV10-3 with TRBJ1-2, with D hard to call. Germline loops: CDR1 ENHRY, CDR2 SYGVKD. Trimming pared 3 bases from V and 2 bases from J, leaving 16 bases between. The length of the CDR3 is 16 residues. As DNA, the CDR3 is TGTGCCATCAGTGATGGAGGGCAGACGACGAACTATGGCTACACCTTC. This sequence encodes CAISDGGQTTNYGYTF.

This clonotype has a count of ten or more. The CDR3 is CASSRTYSSYNEQFF. In DNA form, the CDR3 reads TGTGCCAGTAGTAGAACGTACTCCTCCTACAATGAGCAGTTCTTC. The chain couples TRBV19 to TRBJ2-1; D gene unclear. This CDR3 contains 15 residues. Germline loops: CDR1 LNHDA, CDR2 SQIVND (reference sequence). V lost 4 bases, J lost 0 bases, and 10 bases lay in between.

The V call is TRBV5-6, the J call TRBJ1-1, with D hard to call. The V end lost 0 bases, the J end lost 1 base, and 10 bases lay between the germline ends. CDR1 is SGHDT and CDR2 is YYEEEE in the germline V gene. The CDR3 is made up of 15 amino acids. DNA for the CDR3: TGTGCCAGCAGCTTGGGCTTGACACAGAACACTGAAGCTTTCTTT. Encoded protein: CASSLGLTQNTEAFF.

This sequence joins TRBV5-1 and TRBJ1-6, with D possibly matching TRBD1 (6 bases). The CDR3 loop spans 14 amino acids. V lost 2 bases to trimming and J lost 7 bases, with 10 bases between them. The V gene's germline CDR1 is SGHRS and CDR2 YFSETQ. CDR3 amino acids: CASSFAGENSPLHF. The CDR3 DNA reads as TGCGCCAGCAGCTTCGCAGGGGAAAATTCACCCCTCCACTTT.

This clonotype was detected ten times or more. CDR3 protein: CSAPGQGTNFREAFF. CDR3 nucleotides: TGCAGTGCTCCGGGACAGGGAACCAACTTTCGAGAAGCTTTCTTT. V gene TRBV20-1 combines with J gene TRBJ1-1; 9 bases fit TRBD1. The V segment lost 5 bases and the J segment 8 bases; nucleotides outside the gene matches: 15. CDR3 length equals 15 residues. Germline CDR1 reads DFQATT; CDR2 reads SNEGSKA (reference sequence).

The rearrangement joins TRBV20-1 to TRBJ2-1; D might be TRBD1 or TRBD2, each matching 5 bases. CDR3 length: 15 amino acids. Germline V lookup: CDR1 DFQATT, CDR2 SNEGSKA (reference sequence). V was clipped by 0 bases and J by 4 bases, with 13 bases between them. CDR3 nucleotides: TGCAGTGCTAGAGATCTACTAGGGGATTACAATGAGCAGTTCTTC. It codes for CSARDLLGDYNEQFF.

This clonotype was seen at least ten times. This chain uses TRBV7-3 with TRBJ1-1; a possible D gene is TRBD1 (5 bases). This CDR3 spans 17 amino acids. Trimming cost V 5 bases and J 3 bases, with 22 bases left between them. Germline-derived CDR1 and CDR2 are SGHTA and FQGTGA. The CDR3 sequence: CASSPNLFRGADTEAFF. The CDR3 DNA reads TGTGCCAGCAGCCCCAACTTGTTCCGTGGGGCGGACACTGAAGCTTTCTTT.